The source of this T cell receptor (beta chain) is a study of PD-L1 blockade in urothelial cancer. The assay was immunoSEQ multiplex PCR, and TCRdb's table has in-frame clones only and misses some. Of about 72,000 clones in the sample, around 88% were seen once. The CDR3 covers 16 residues. Germline CDR1 reads SGDLS; CDR2 reads YYNGEE. V lost 0 bases and J lost 1, with 12 bases in between. This sample's time point: pretreatment peripheral blood. The chain employs TRBV9 and TRBJ2-3; a weak D match, TRBD2 (6 bases). This sequence was found in a man aged 55 to 70 with urothelial cancer. The sample consisted of PBMCs, taken around atezolizumab (anti-PD-L1) treatment. The CDR3 region has the DNA TGTGCCAGCAGCGTAGGATCGTCGGGGGGCACAGATACGCAGTATTTT. Amino acid sequence: CASSVGSSGGTDTQYF.